The 10 T cell receptor beta chains in this list originate from one sample, sequenced in a study of T cells in Graves' hyperthyroidism and ophthalmopathy. TCR beta CDR3 regions were amplified from RNA transcripts. The TCR CDR3 first-round RT-PCR relied on the HTBI primer set. MiXCR, run by TCRdb on the multiplex PCR reads, gives a single entry per CDR3 protein. This table has about 480,000 distinct CDR3 sequences, around 14% appearing once. Sequenced sample: blood. The receptor source for this set is a young woman with Graves' hyperthyroidism.

CDR3 loop: CASSPSTGGAEGYTF. In nucleotides, the CDR3 is TGTGCCAGCTCACCAAGTACAGGGGGCGCGGAAGGCTACACCTTC. The chain has TRBV18 and TRBJ1-2; 9 nucleotides align to TRBD1. Germline CDR1 KGHSH, CDR2 LQKENI. J was trimmed by 8 bases and V by 2 bases; bases with no gene match: 9. This CDR3 spans 15 amino acids.

This clonotype came up many times. The chain recombines TRBV5-1 with TRBJ1-4; D remains ambiguous. CDR1 is SGHRS and CDR2 is YFSETQ in the germline V gene. The length of the CDR3 is 13 residues. V dropped 2 bases and J dropped 4 bases, with 6 bases sitting between them. CDR3 in DNA: TGCGCCAGCAGCTTACGGCTTAATGAAAAACTGTTTTTT. Encoded protein: CASSLRLNEKLFF.

This clonotype was found many times. The genes are TRBV2 and TRBJ1-5; TRBD1 aligns across 9 bases. The CDR3 is made up of 17 amino acids. With V trimmed by 7 bases and J by 1 base, 11 bases remained unmatched. Germline V gives CDR1 SNHLY, CDR2 FYNNEI. CDR3 amino acids: CASMTDRGRGSNQPQHF. DNA for the CDR3: TGTGCCAGCATGACGGACAGGGGACGGGGCAGCAATCAGCCCCAGCATTTT.

The chain couples TRBV7-2 to TRBJ1-1; 10 nucleotides agree with TRBD1. Germline loops: CDR1 SGHTA, CDR2 FQGNSA. Trimming took 5 bases from V and 4 from J; bases not matched to a gene: 4. There are 14 residues in the CDR3. CDR3 in amino acids: CASSRQGAGTEAFF. CDR3 sequence (DNA): TGTGCCAGCAGCCGACAGGGGGCCGGCACTGAAGCTTTCTTT.

The J gene is TRBJ1-2, the V gene TRBV7-9, with unresolved D. Trimming shortened V by 6 bases and J by 2 bases, and 16 bases separated the two germline ends. Germline V gene sequence: CDR1 SEHNR, CDR2 FQNEAQ (reference sequence). The CDR3 is 15 residues long. CDR3 DNA: TGTGCCAGCAGTGCCGCCGGCGCCCTCAACTATGGCTACACCTTC. Its translation is CASSAAGALNYGYTF. Full variable domain (missing parts from reference TRBV7-9 and TRBJ1-2): DTGVSQNPRHKITKRGQNVTFRCDPISEHNRLYWYRQTLGQGPEFLTYFQNEAQLEKSRLLSDRFSAERPKGSFSTLEIQRTEQGDSAMYLCASSAAGALNYGYTFGSGTRLTVV.

At least ten counts were recorded for this clonotype. CDR3 DNA: TGTGCCTGGAGTGGAGGGGACAATGAGCAGTTCTTC. Translating it yields CAWSGGDNEQFF. The chain carries TRBV30 and TRBJ2-1, with D tentatively TRBD1 or TRBD2 (5 bases each). Deletions cut 1 base from V and 5 bases from J, with 6 bases between. The CDR3 totals 12 residues. The germline V gene has CDR1 GTSNPN and CDR2 SVGIG (reference sequence). The full variable domain, rest sourced from reference TRBV30 and TRBJ2-1, is SQTIHQWPATLVQPVGSPLSLECTVEGTSNPNLYWYRQAAGRGLQLLFYSVGIGQISSEVPQNLSASRPQDRQFILSSKKLLLSDSGFYLCAWSGGDNEQFFGPGTRLTVL.

This clonotype was seen at least ten times. The genes are TRBV20-1 and TRBJ2-1, with D possibly being TRBD1 (5 bases). The V end lost 2 bases, the J end lost 8 bases, and 10 bases lay between the germline ends. Germline CDR1 is DFQATT and CDR2 is SNEGSKA (reference sequence). The CDR3 runs 12 residues. This chain's CDR3 is CSARRVGDEQFF. CDR3 DNA sequence: TGCAGTGCTAGACGCGTAGGGGATGAGCAGTTCTTC.

There are a few counts of this clonotype. This chain uses TRBV19 with TRBJ1-5; D is possibly TRBD1 (6 bases). The CDR3 is 15 amino acids. The V end was cut by 7 bases, the J end by 0 bases, with 13 bases between. Germline V gene data show CDR1 as LNHDA and CDR2 as SQIVND (reference sequence). In DNA form, the CDR3 reads TGTGCCAGTATGGCCGGGGGCGATAGCAATCAGCCCCAGCATTTT. This sequence encodes CASMAGGDSNQPQHF.

In this sample, this clonotype turned up many times. The rearrangement uses TRBV24-1 and TRBJ2-1; no firm D call. The CDR3 contains 16 residues. Trimming cost V 0 bases and J 0 bases, with 8 bases left between them. Germline-derived CDR1 and CDR2 are KGHDR and SFDVKD. CDR3 nucleotides: TGTGCCACCAGTGATTTGCGGGTCAGCTCCTACAATGAGCAGTTCTTC. It codes for CATSDLRVSSYNEQFF.

The table lists this clonotype with many counts. CDR3 in DNA: TGTGCCAGCAGCCCGACTGTTAGCAGCGCGAAAAACATTCAGTACTTC. As protein: CASSPTVSSAKNIQYF. The gene calls are TRBV3-1 and TRBJ2-4; D uncertain. The CDR3 has 16 residues. The germline V and J ends were trimmed by 4 bases and 4 bases, with 17 bases remaining between them. Germline V CDR1 and CDR2: LGHDT, YNNKEL (reference sequence).